Included here is one T cell receptor beta chain sequence, with context. This specimen comes from a study of blood T cell repertoires in COVID-19. About the study: Donors in the United States, Italy and Spain gave samples during acute or convalescent COVID-19. Sources were T cells, B-cell-depleted T cells, or PBMCs; the material itself was cDNA or gDNA.

Germline V gene sequence: CDR1 MDHEN, CDR2 SYDVKM. This CDR3 has 14 residues. V shed 5 bases and J 2 bases; nucleotides not matched to a gene: 2. In the source study's methods: Reference gene primer amplification yielded estimated nucleated cell counts. The repertoire was sequenced with immunoSEQ multiplex PCR; TCRdb's copy has only in-frame clones and lacks some. V and J calls plus clone size are reproduced from that table; the DNA served to infer D and trimming. The repertoire has around 250,000 clones, 70% to 90% of them found once; the top ten carry around 3%. V is TRBV28 and J is TRBJ2-3; 9 nucleotides match TRBD2. The origin of this receptor is a woman aged 25 to 45 with active or convalescent COVID-19. The specimen sequenced was peripheral blood. CDR3 DNA sequence: TGTGCCAGCAGTCTAGCGGGGTACACAGATACGCAGTATTTT. It translates to CASSLAGYTDTQYF.